These T cell receptor beta chains were read from a single sample in a study of molecular identifiers for immune sequencing clone quantification. TCRdb analysed the PCR reads with MiXCR anew, one entry per CDR3 protein. Of about 54,000 distinct CDR3 sequences listed, around 27% are singletons. Specimen: naive CD8+ T cells from blood, with Jurkat cell RNA spiked in. The receptors shown here come from a human donor in good health. Some libraries in this study had Jurkat cell RNA spiked in. CDR3s include the opening cysteine and the closing phenylalanine or tryptophan. A D gene is named only where the DNA matches it firmly. Not all rows give a size; the values are once, few, many and, for expanded clones, a class.

TRBV7-9	-	-	TRBJ2-4	CASSPHRRRGKNVQYF	TGTGCCAGCAGCCCCCACCGCCGCAGGGGAAAAAACGTTCAGTACTTC
TRBV11-2	-	few	TRBJ1-1	CASSGFGQNTAAFF	TGTGCCAGCAGCGGATTTGGACAGAACACTGCAGCTTTCTTT
TRBV30	-	many	TRBJ2-3	CAWSHGALSTDTQYF	TGTGCCTGGAGTCATGGGGCCCTAAGCACAGATACGCAGTATTTT
TRBV7-9	-	many	TRBJ2-2	CASSQRSGRGNTGELFF	TGTGCCAGCAGCCAGAGGTCCGGCAGGGGGAACACCGGGGAGCTGTTTTTT
TRBV6-5	TRBD2	many	TRBJ2-3	CASTGGSGGDGTDTQYF	TGTGCCAGCACTGGGGGTAGCGGGGGTGACGGCACAGATACGCAGTATTTT
TRBV6-2/TRBV6-3	-	many	TRBJ2-3	CASSYIYPDTQYF	TGTGCCAGCAGTTATATTTATCCGGATACGCAGTATTTT
TRBV28	-	many	TRBJ1-5	CASSNNRYSNQPQHF	TGTGCCAGCAGCAATAACCGGTATAGCAATCAGCCCCAGCATTTT
TRBV7-2	-	many	TRBJ1-4	CASSETALDEKLFF	TGTGCCAGCAGCGAGACAGCCCTGGATGAAAAACTGTTTTTT
TRBV6-5	-	many	TRBJ1-1	CASSTRDIERGAFF	TGTGCCAGCAGTACCCGGGACATCGAGCGGGGAGCTTTCTTT
TRBV6-5	TRBD2	many	TRBJ2-3	CATSRWTSLLDTQYF	TGTGCCACCTCCCGATGGACTAGCCTTTTAGATACGCAGTATTTT
TRBV29-1	-	few	TRBJ2-7	CSVGAKESFLYEQYF	TGCAGCGTTGGAGCAAAGGAATCTTTTTTGTACGAGCAGTACTTC
TRBV19	TRBD2	-	TRBJ2-1	CASSLRGGGPYNEQFF	TGTGCCAGTAGTCTTCGCGGGGGTGGCCCCTACAATGAGCAGTTCTTC
TRBV19	-	few	TRBJ1-1	CASSIGGLNTEAFF	TGTGCCAGTAGTATAGGTGGCTTGAACACTGAAGCTTTCTTT
TRBV20-1	TRBD1	many	TRBJ1-4	CSATTQGAGEKLFF	TGCAGTGCTACGACGCAGGGGGCTGGTGAAAAACTGTTTTTT
TRBV24-1	-	many	TRBJ1-4	CATSVGAGEKLFF	TGTGCCACCAGTGTGGGGGCAGGTGAAAAACTGTTTTTT
TRBV4-1	-	many	TRBJ2-1	CASSQEFRDKYNEQFF	TGCGCCAGCAGCCAAGAGTTTAGGGATAAATACAATGAGCAGTTCTTC
TRBV19	TRBD2	few	TRBJ2-3	CASNVRAISGSLADTQYF	TGTGCCAGTAATGTTCGGGCGATTAGCGGGAGTCTCGCAGATACGCAGTATTTT
TRBV9	-	many	TRBJ1-1	CASSVAWIGEAFF	TGTGCCAGCAGCGTAGCCTGGATCGGGGAAGCTTTCTTT
TRBV4-1	-	many	TRBJ1-5	CASSQEVSNQPQHF	TGCGCCAGCAGCCAAGAGGTGAGCAATCAGCCCCAGCATTTT
TRBV6-5	TRBD1	few	TRBJ1-5	CASSPQGGGSNQPQHF	TGTGCCAGCAGTCCCCAGGGAGGGGGCAGCAATCAGCCCCAGCATTTT
TRBV5-1	TRBD1	many	TRBJ2-3	CASSLAGTGTTDTQYF	TGCGCCAGCAGCTTGGCCGGGACAGGGACAACAGATACGCAGTATTTT
TRBV5-4	-	many	TRBJ2-1	CASSWGRGYSYNEQFF	TGTGCCAGCAGCTGGGGGCGGGGTTACTCCTACAATGAGCAGTTCTTC
TRBV4-1	-	few	TRBJ2-7	CASSQEGQGVYEQYF	TGCGCCAGCAGCCAAGAGGGTCAGGGTGTCTACGAGCAGTACTTC
TRBV19	-	many	TRBJ2-7	CASSSGGYTYEQYF	TGTGCCAGTAGTTCGGGGGGCTACACCTACGAGCAGTACTTC
TRBV19	-	-	TRBJ2-3	CASNRGTDTQNF	TGTGCCAGTAACCGGGGAACAGATACGCAGAATTTT
TRBV6-2/TRBV6-3	-	-	TRBJ2-1	CASSYGRLNEQFF	TGTGCCAGCAGTTATGGGAGACTGAATGAGCAGTTCTTC
TRBV7-9	-	many	TRBJ2-7	CASRKAGEQYF	TGTGCCAGCAGGAAGGCGGGCGAGCAGTACTTC
TRBV13	-	many	TRBJ1-2	CASSLEGSNYGYTF	TGTGCCAGCAGCTTAGAGGGGAGTAACTATGGCTACACCTTC
TRBV5-4	TRBD1	-	TRBJ2-7	CASSYTGVSYEQYF	TGTGCCAGCAGCTATACAGGGGTTTCGTACGAGCAGTACTTC
TRBV30	-	-	TRBJ2-7	CAWSVRVVIDEQYF	TGTGCCTGGAGTGTACGGGTTGTTATTGACGAGCAGTACTTC
TRBV18	TRBD1	many	TRBJ1-1	CASSLTGGTEAFF	TGTGCCAGCTCACTGACAGGGGGCACTGAAGCTTTCTTT
TRBV6-2/TRBV6-3	-	many	TRBJ2-6	CASSYQTGKGSGANVLTF	TGTGCCAGCAGTTACCAAACAGGGAAGGGCTCTGGGGCCAACGTCCTGACTTTC
TRBV20-1	-	many	TRBJ2-7	CSARDNYEQYF	TGCAGTGCGAGGGACAACTACGAGCAGTACTTC
TRBV11-2	-	-	TRBJ1-3	CASSPSLVAGTGNTIYF	TGTGCCAGCAGCCCATCCCTCGTCGCGGGGACTGGAAACACCATATATTTT
TRBV28	-	many	TRBJ2-4	CASRKINIQYF	TGTGCCAGCAGGAAAATCAACATTCAGTACTTC
TRBV29-1	-	few	TRBJ1-3	CSVEDSGPVDTIYF	TGCAGCGTTGAAGATTCTGGCCCGGTGGACACCATATATTTT
TRBV7-9	-	-	TRBJ2-3	CASSNLAWEDTQYF	TGTGCCAGCAGCAACCTAGCGTGGGAGGATACGCAGTATTTT
TRBV9	-	many	TRBJ1-1	CASSIGDTEAFF	TGTGCCAGCAGCATAGGTGACACTGAAGCTTTCTTT
TRBV29-1	-	many	TRBJ2-7	CSVAGRGSGSYEQYF	TGCAGCGTCGCTGGACGGGGTAGCGGATCCTACGAGCAGTACTTC
TRBV3-1	TRBD1	-	TRBJ1-2	CASSKKQGADYGYTF	TGTGCCAGCAGCAAAAAACAGGGGGCGGACTATGGCTACACCTTC
TRBV28	-	many	TRBJ2-3	CASSLWRDVSTDTQYF	TGTGCCAGCAGTTTATGGAGGGATGTGAGCACAGATACGCAGTATTTT
TRBV12-3/TRBV12-4	TRBD2	many	TRBJ2-5	CASSVQGGAQETQYF	TGTGCCAGCAGTGTCCAGGGAGGGGCCCAAGAGACCCAGTACTTC
TRBV30	-	many	TRBJ2-3	CAWSNLGADTQYF	TGTGCCTGGAGTAACCTAGGAGCCGATACGCAGTATTTT
TRBV2	-	many	TRBJ2-2	CASSEDLGGRGLNGELFF	TGTGCCAGCAGTGAAGATCTTGGCGGCAGGGGCTTGAACGGGGAGCTGTTTTTT
TRBV28	-	many	TRBJ2-5	CASSLSVEEETQYF	TGTGCCAGCAGTTTATCAGTGGAAGAAGAGACCCAGTACTTC
TRBV6-5	-	-	TRBJ2-5	CASSDHGWGGQETQYF	TGTGCCAGCAGTGATCATGGCTGGGGCGGCCAAGAGACCCAGTACTTC
TRBV20-1	-	many	TRBJ2-7	CSARPQAQYEQYF	TGCAGTGCTAGACCCCAGGCCCAGTACGAGCAGTACTTC
TRBV18	TRBD1	many	TRBJ2-6	CASSPGQGVASGANVLTF	TGTGCCAGCTCACCTGGACAGGGAGTTGCCTCTGGGGCCAACGTCCTGACTTTC
TRBV3-1	TRBD2	-	TRBJ2-3	CASSQDRGLAGTDTQYF	TGTGCCAGCAGCCAAGATCGAGGACTAGCGGGGACAGATACGCAGTATTTT
TRBV12-1	-	-	TRBJ2-1	CASSLSLGGNEQFF	TGTGCCAGCAGCTTAAGTCTTGGGGGCAATGAGCAGTTCTTC
TRBV6-5	-	-	TRBJ1-5	CARSGQGNQPQHF	TGTGCCCGCAGTGGTCAGGGGAATCAGCCCCAGCATTTT
TRBV19	-	few	TRBJ2-3	CASSWILREYTDTQYF	TGTGCCAGTAGTTGGATCCTAAGAGAATACACAGATACGCAGTATTTT
TRBV6-1	-	many	TRBJ1-3	CASSEGPWFSGNTIYF	TGTGCCAGCAGTGAAGGGCCCTGGTTTTCTGGAAACACCATATATTTT
TRBV4-3	-	-	TRBJ1-2	CASSQERAGGYNYGYTF	TGCGCCAGCAGCCAAGAAAGGGCGGGGGGATATAACTATGGCTACACCTTC
TRBV20-1	-	many	TRBJ1-5	CSATTEGGNQPQHF	TGCAGTGCTACCACGGAAGGGGGCAATCAGCCCCAGCATTTT
TRBV27	-	few	TRBJ1-1	CASSPGTGSTEAFF	TGTGCCAGCAGTCCAGGGACGGGTTCGACTGAAGCTTTCTTT
TRBV19	-	many	TRBJ1-1	CASSIPTGYTEAFF	TGTGCCAGTAGTATTCCCACCGGATACACTGAAGCTTTCTTT
TRBV29-1	TRBD2	many	TRBJ2-3	CSVRGTGTTTLTDTQYF	TGCAGCGTAAGAGGAACCGGGACTACGACACTAACAGATACGCAGTATTTT
TRBV9	-	many	TRBJ2-2	CASSVGVSGELFF	TGTGCCAGCAGCGTAGGTGTATCGGGGGAGCTGTTTTTT
TRBV29-1	TRBD2	many	TRBJ2-1	CSVILAQYNEQFF	TGCAGCGTTATACTAGCGCAGTACAATGAGCAGTTCTTC